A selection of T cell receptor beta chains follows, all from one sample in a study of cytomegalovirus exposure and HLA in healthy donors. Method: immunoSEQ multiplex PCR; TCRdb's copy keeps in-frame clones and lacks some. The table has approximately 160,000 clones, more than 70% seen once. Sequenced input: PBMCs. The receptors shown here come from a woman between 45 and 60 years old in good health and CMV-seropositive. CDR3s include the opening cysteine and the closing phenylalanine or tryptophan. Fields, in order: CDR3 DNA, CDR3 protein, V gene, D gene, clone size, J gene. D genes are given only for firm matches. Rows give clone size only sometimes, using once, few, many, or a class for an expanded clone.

CDR3nt: TGTGCCAGCAGCTTAGCAGAGTCTGGAAACACCATATATTTT; CDR3aa: CASSLAESGNTIYF; v_gene: TRBV7-9; d_gene: .; abundance: .; j_gene: TRBJ1-3
CDR3nt: TGTGCCAGCAGCTTAGGACTTAGCACAGATACGCAGTATTTT; CDR3aa: CASSLGLSTDTQYF; v_gene: TRBV7-2; d_gene: .; abundance: once; j_gene: TRBJ2-3
CDR3nt: TGTGCCTGGATCAGGACAGGGGGTCTCTACGAGCAGTACTTC; CDR3aa: CAWIRTGGLYEQYF; v_gene: TRBV30; d_gene: TRBD1; abundance: .; j_gene: TRBJ2-7
CDR3nt: TGTGCCAGTACCCTCGAGGGTCAAATATGGAACACCATATATTTT; CDR3aa: CASTLEGQIWNTIYF; v_gene: TRBV19; d_gene: .; abundance: .; j_gene: TRBJ1-3
CDR3nt: TGTGCCAGCAGCTTAGAGACAGGCCAGCCCCAGCATTTT; CDR3aa: CASSLETGQPQHF; v_gene: TRBV7-9; d_gene: .; abundance: .; j_gene: TRBJ1-5
CDR3nt: TGTGCCGGGTCTACGGGACACCCGAACACCGGGGAGCTGTTTTTT; CDR3aa: CAGSTGHPNTGELFF; v_gene: TRBV2; d_gene: .; abundance: .; j_gene: TRBJ2-2
CDR3nt: TGTGCCAGCTCACCTCGCCCGTCTAGCGGGGGGATCAATGAGCAGTTCTTC; CDR3aa: CASSPRPSSGGINEQFF; v_gene: TRBV18; d_gene: TRBD2; abundance: .; j_gene: TRBJ2-1
CDR3nt: TGTGCCAGCAGTTATGGGACAGGCGAAGGGGGAGAGACCCAGTACTTC; CDR3aa: CASSYGTGEGGETQYF; v_gene: TRBV6-5; d_gene: TRBD1; abundance: .; j_gene: TRBJ2-5
CDR3nt: TGTGCCAGCGGGGGCAGGATTAACACCGGGGAGCTGTTTTTT; CDR3aa: CASGGRINTGELFF; v_gene: TRBV27; d_gene: .; abundance: few; j_gene: TRBJ2-2
CDR3nt: TGTGCTAGTGCTCAGGGTGCGAACACTGAAGCTTTCTTT; CDR3aa: CASAQGANTEAFF; v_gene: TRBV12-5; d_gene: .; abundance: once; j_gene: TRBJ1-1
CDR3nt: TGCGCCAGCAGCTTGGTAGCGGTCAGCACAGATACGCAGTATTTT; CDR3aa: CASSLVAVSTDTQYF; v_gene: TRBV5-1; d_gene: .; abundance: .; j_gene: TRBJ2-3